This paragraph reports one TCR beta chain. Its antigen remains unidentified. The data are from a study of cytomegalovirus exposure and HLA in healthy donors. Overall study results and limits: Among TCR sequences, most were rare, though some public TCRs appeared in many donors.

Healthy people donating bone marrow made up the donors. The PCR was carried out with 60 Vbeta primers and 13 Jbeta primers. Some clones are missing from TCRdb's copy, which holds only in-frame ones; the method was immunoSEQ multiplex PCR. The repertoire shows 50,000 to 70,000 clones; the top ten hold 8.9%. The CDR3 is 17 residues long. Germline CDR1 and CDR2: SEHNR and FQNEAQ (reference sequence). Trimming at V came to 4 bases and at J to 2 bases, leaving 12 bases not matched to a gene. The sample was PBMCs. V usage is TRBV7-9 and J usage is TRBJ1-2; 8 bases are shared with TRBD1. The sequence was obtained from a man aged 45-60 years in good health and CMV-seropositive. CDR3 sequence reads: CASSSRPGQDMNYGYTF. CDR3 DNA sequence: TGTGCCAGCAGCTCGAGACCGGGACAGGATATGAACTATGGCTACACCTTC.